These 26 T cell receptor beta chains were sequenced from one sample in a study of T cell responses to AZD1222 COVID-19 vaccine. Some clones are missing from TCRdb's copy, which holds only in-frame ones; the method was immunoSEQ multiplex PCR. The sample includes 65,000 to 75,000 clones, approximately 85% of them seen just once. Sample: peripheral blood, taken on day 0 of AZD1222 vaccination. Receptors originate from an adult in good health.

The chain is built from TRBV6-5 and TRBJ1-4; tentatively, D is TRBD1 (6 bases). CDR3 length: 12 residues. The V and J ends lost 10 bases and 6 bases respectively, with 12 bases between them. Germline CDR1 reads MNHEY; CDR2 reads SVGAGI. CDR3 amino acids: CATHREYEKLFF. The CDR3 DNA reads as TGTGCCACCCACAGGGAATATGAAAAACTGTTTTTT.

The CDR3 sequence: CSVEGTGRYEQYF. The CDR3 nucleotides are TGCAGCGTTGAAGGGACAGGGCGTTACGAGCAGTACTTC. V is TRBV29-1 and J is TRBJ2-7; TRBD1 agrees at 8 bases. CDR1 SQVTM and CDR2 ANQGSEA come from the germline V gene. V trimming: 1 base; J trimming: 4 bases; junction bases outside the gene matches: 3. CDR3 length: 13 amino acids.

The J gene is TRBJ1-2, the V gene TRBV6-5; D gene unclear. The CDR3 has 10 residues. Between the trimmed V and J ends, which lost 8 bases and 2 bases, there was a span of 3 bases. The germline V gene has CDR1 MNHEY and CDR2 SVGAGI. The CDR3 loop is CASFNYGYTF. The CDR3 bases are TGTGCCAGCTTCAACTATGGCTACACCTTC.

The chain carries TRBV27 and TRBJ2-7, with 8 bases aligning to TRBD1. The CDR3 runs to 14 residues. The V segment lost 1 base and the J segment 1 base; nucleotides outside the gene matches: 0. Germline V gene sequence: CDR1 MNHEY, CDR2 SMNVEV (reference sequence). The DNA for the CDR3 is TGTGCCAGCAGTTTATGGACAGGGTCCTACGAGCAGTACTTC. This encodes CASSLWTGSYEQYF.

The genes are TRBV12-3 or TRBV12-4 and TRBJ1-5; no definite D call. With 1 base removed from V and 11 bases from J, the gap between germline ends came to 9 bases. The CDR3 has 12 amino acids. The CDR3: CASSLDILAQHF. For the CDR3, the DNA is TGTGCCAGCAGTTTAGACATCTTGGCCCAGCATTTT.

The rearrangement links TRBV11-2 to TRBJ1-2, with TRBD1 matching 8 bases. Germline CDR1 reads SGHAT; CDR2 reads FQNNGV. V gave up 1 base and J gave up 8 bases; unmatched junction bases: 12. CDR3 length equals 16 residues. The CDR3 DNA follows: TGTGCCAGCAGCTTAGCAGGAGGACAGGGCTTCTGGGGCTACACCTTC. Translation gives CASSLAGGQGFWGYTF. Filled out from reference TRBV11-2 and TRBJ1-2, the complete variable domain reads EAGVAQSPRYKIIEKRQSVAFWCNPISGHATLYWYQQILGQGPKLLIQFQNNGVVDDSQLPKDRFSAERLKGVDSTLKIQPAKLEDSAVYLCASSLAGGQGFWGYTFGSGTRLTVV.

The chain couples TRBV5-1 to TRBJ1-3, with D possibly being TRBD1 (5 bases). The V and J ends lost 0 bases and 6 bases respectively, with 10 bases between them. Germline loops: CDR1 SGHRS, CDR2 YFSETQ. The CDR3 has 14 amino acids. CDR3 sequence (DNA): TGCGCCAGCAGCTTGGAGGGGAGTGAAAACACCATATATTTT. It translates to CASSLEGSENTIYF.

The chain recombines TRBV5-8 with TRBJ1-5; TRBD1 matches at 10 bases. The germline V gene encodes CDR1 SGHTS and CDR2 YDEGEE. V was pared by 7 bases and J by 4 bases, with 11 bases of the junction left unmatched. The CDR3 sequence is 16 residues long. CDR3 protein: CASRDFRDRGNQPQHF. In DNA form, the CDR3 reads TGTGCCAGCCGGGATTTCCGGGACAGGGGAAATCAGCCCCAGCATTTT.

The chain recombines TRBV5-1 with TRBJ2-3; no clear D. The CDR3 is made up of 12 amino acids. Trimming took 0 bases from V and 6 from J, leaving 5 bases between them. CDR1 is SGHRS, CDR2 YFSETQ, per germline. CDR3 sequence reads: CASSLESDTQYF. The DNA for the CDR3 is TGCGCCAGCAGCTTGGAAAGCGATACGCAGTATTTT.

The chain has TRBV27 and TRBJ1-2; a possible D gene is TRBD1 (6 bases). The CDR3 covers 13 residues. The germline gives CDR1 MNHEY, CDR2 SMNVEV (reference sequence). The V end was cut by 2 bases, the J end by 6 bases, with 10 bases between. The CDR3 loop is CASSLGGGDGYTF. The CDR3 DNA follows: TGTGCCAGCAGTTTAGGCGGGGGCGATGGCTACACCTTC.

The rearrangement joins TRBV10-3 to TRBJ1-2, with D possibly matching TRBD1 (6 bases). The CDR3 spans 14 residues. The V gene's germline CDR1 is ENHRY and CDR2 SYGVKD. V lost 2 bases and J lost 0, with 7 bases in between. CDR3 residues: CAISEQGTNYGYTF. As DNA, the CDR3 is TGTGCCATCAGTGAGCAGGGGACTAACTATGGCTACACCTTC.

The rearrangement uses TRBV6-5 and TRBJ1-3; D is perhaps TRBD1 (6 bases). The CDR3 is 14 residues long. Between the trimmed V and J ends, which lost 7 bases and 0 bases, there was a span of 10 bases. Germline values: CDR1 MNHEY, CDR2 SVGAGI. This CDR3 is CASKQGTSGNTIYF. DNA for the CDR3: TGTGCCAGCAAGCAGGGGACCTCTGGAAACACCATATATTTT.

The CDR3 loop is CASTPYSGGGNQPQHF. The CDR3 nucleotides read TGTGCCAGCACCCCTTATTCAGGGGGCGGCAATCAGCCCCAGCATTTT. This sequence joins TRBV28 and TRBJ1-5; 8 nucleotides line up with TRBD1. The V gene's germline CDR1 is MDHEN and CDR2 SYDVKM. This CDR3 has 16 amino acids. After removal of 7 bases from V and 2 bases from J, the junction contained 10 bases not matched to a gene. Drawing the rest from reference TRBV28 and TRBJ1-5, the complete variable domain is DVKVTQSSRYLVKRTGEKVFLECVQDMDHENMFWYRQDPGLGLRLIYFSYDVKMKEKGDIPEGYSVSREKKERFSLILESASTNQTSMYLCASTPYSGGGNQPQHFGDGTRLSIL.

This chain joins TRBV24-1 and TRBJ2-5; the D gene is possibly TRBD2 (8 bases). This CDR3 contains 15 residues. Germline-derived CDR1 and CDR2 are KGHDR and SFDVKD. Trimming took 5 bases from V and 2 from J, leaving 14 bases between them. CDR3 region: CATSAGGTVQETQYF. CDR3 sequence (DNA): TGTGCCACCAGTGCGGGAGGGACAGTACAAGAGACCCAGTACTTC.

This chain joins TRBV4-1 and TRBJ2-1; no firm D call. The CDR3 has 16 residues. Germline CDR1 and CDR2: MGHRA and YSYEKL. The V and J ends lost 0 bases and 6 bases respectively, with 15 bases between them. The CDR3 sequence: CASSQDPPPPGNEQFF. CDR3 nucleotides: TGCGCCAGCAGCCAAGATCCCCCACCCCCGGGCAATGAGCAGTTCTTC.

V is TRBV27 and J is TRBJ2-5; the D gene is possibly TRBD2 (6 bases). Germline V gives CDR1 MNHEY, CDR2 SMNVEV (reference sequence). This CDR3 region has 14 residues. Trimming cost V 4 bases and J 2 bases, with 11 bases left between them. Here the CDR3 reads CASSSGLEQETQYF. In DNA, the CDR3 is TGTGCCAGCAGTTCGGGACTGGAGCAAGAGACCCAGTACTTC.

Comment on this clone: The sample contains more than one DNA sequence encoding this CDR3. J is TRBJ1-1 and V is TRBV5-1; no definite D call. The ends were cut back, 0 bases at V and 1 base at J, with 4 bases in the middle. This CDR3 contains 13 residues. Germline V CDR1 and CDR2: SGHRS, YFSETQ. CDR3 amino acids: CASSLEGNTEAFF. Here the CDR3 DNA reads TGCGCCAGCAGCTTGGAGGGGAACACTGAAGCTTTCTTT. Full variable domain (rest looked up from reference TRBV5-1 and TRBJ1-1): KAGVTQTPRYLIKTRGQQVTLSCSPISGHRSVSWYQQTPGQGLQFLFEYFSETQRNKGNFPGRFSGRQFSNSRSEMNVSTLELGDSALYLCASSLEGNTEAFFGQGTRLTVV.

V is TRBV3-1 (or the pseudogene TRBV3-2) and J is TRBJ2-1; 8 bases align to TRBD2. Trimming removed 4 bases from V and 9 bases from J; junction bases left unmatched: 14. Germline CDR1 is LGHDT and CDR2 is YNNKEL (reference sequence). The length of the CDR3 is 16 residues. This CDR3 reads CASSPAEGLGISEQFF. Written as DNA, the CDR3 is TGTGCCAGCAGCCCTGCTGAGGGACTAGGCATTAGTGAGCAGTTCTTC.

The genes are TRBV7-8 and TRBJ2-7, with 13 bases that match TRBD2. The CDR3 has 17 residues. Trimming removed 1 base from V and 6 bases from J; junction bases left unmatched: 9. Germline V CDR1 and CDR2: SGHVS, FQNEAQ. This CDR3 is CASSLGPPTSGGSEQYF. The CDR3 bases are TGTGCCAGCAGCTTAGGCCCTCCGACTAGCGGGGGGTCCGAGCAGTACTTC.

V and J are TRBV18 and TRBJ2-2, with unresolved D. Germline loops: CDR1 KGHSH, CDR2 LQKENI. Trimming cost V 2 bases and J 0 bases, with 7 bases left between them. The CDR3 is 15 amino acids. In DNA, the CDR3 is TGTGCCAGCTCACCATGGCTAGCGAACACCGGGGAGCTGTTTTTT. It encodes CASSPWLANTGELFF.

This chain's CDR3 is CASSFGSGTDTQYF. The CDR3 DNA sequence: TGTGCCAGCAGCTTTGGTAGCGGAACAGATACGCAGTATTTT. The gene calls are TRBV7-3 and TRBJ2-3, with D perhaps matching TRBD2 (6 bases). V gave up 3 bases and J gave up 3 bases, with 10 bases separating them. The germline V gene has CDR1 SGHTA and CDR2 FQGTGA. The CDR3 has 14 residues.

V gene TRBV28 combines with J gene TRBJ1-5; D unresolved. Germline CDR1 reads MDHEN; CDR2 reads SYDVKM. The length of the CDR3 is 12 residues. Trimming shortened V by 2 bases and J by 6 bases, and 5 bases separated the two germline ends. This CDR3 is CASSLPGQPQHF. Here the CDR3 DNA reads TGTGCCAGCAGTTTACCGGGTCAGCCCCAGCATTTT.

This clone was seen a handful of times. The V gene is TRBV27, the J gene TRBJ1-1; D is perhaps TRBD1 (6 bases). Between the trimmed V and J ends, which lost 5 bases and 1 base, there was a span of 11 bases. The CDR3 length is 14 residues. Germline values: CDR1 MNHEY, CDR2 SMNVEV (reference sequence). CDR3 sequence reads: CASSIFRGNTEAFF. The DNA for the CDR3 is TGTGCCAGCAGTATATTCAGGGGGAACACTGAAGCTTTCTTT.

The chain uses TRBV11-3 and TRBJ2-1, with TRBD2 matching 10 bases. V lost 2 bases to trimming and J lost 8 bases; unmatched junction nucleotides: 9. The CDR3 contains 16 residues. Looked up from germline, CDR1 is SGHNT and CDR2 is YENEEA. The CDR3 coding sequence is TGTGCCAGCAGCTTAATAGCGGGGGGCCTTGGCCATGAGCAGTTCTTC. It translates to CASSLIAGGLGHEQFF.

This clone ranks as medium-sized. The rearrangement links TRBV13 to TRBJ2-7; either TRBD1 or TRBD2 may fit D (5 bases each). The CDR3 is 14 residues long. Between the trimmed V and J ends, which lost 5 bases and 4 bases, there was a span of 15 bases. Germline lookup yields CDR1 PRHDT and CDR2 FYEKMQ (reference sequence). CDR3 bases: TGTGCCAGCAGCCAGAGGTCCAGGGAGTACGAGCAGTACTTC. It is translated as CASSQRSREYEQYF.

This chain uses TRBV10-3 with TRBJ2-4; perhaps TRBD1 as D (6 bases). This CDR3 contains 17 residues. CDR1 and CDR2 (germline): ENHRY, SYGVKD. Between the trimmed V and J ends, which lost 6 bases and 2 bases, there was a span of 20 bases. CDR3 in DNA: TGTGCCATCAGCGCACAGGGAGAGGCGGTATCCAAAAACATTCAGTACTTC. Residues: CAISAQGEAVSKNIQYF.